This T cell receptor beta chain is from a study of regulatory T cells in long-lasting Graves disease (dated by TCRdb to the early 2020s). Study-level background: Persistent Graves' disease meant more than 5 years of antithyroid drug treatment with TSH receptor autoantibodies that stayed positive. The study was conducted in China and was registered as a clinical trial. Antithyroid drugs had been taken for 8.5 to 11 years on average by persistent Graves' disease patients in the clinical cohort. This study used TCR sequencing and RNA sequencing of peripheral blood to compare persistent Graves' disease patients against newly diagnosed Graves' disease patients. A total of about 33 samples underwent TCR sequencing, from some 13 patients with persistent Graves' disease and around 20 patients with newly diagnosed Graves' disease.

The CDR3, from cysteine to phenylalanine, totals 14 residues. Just the 42-base CDR3 DNA is kept, in frame starting at base 1. The sample's time point, from its label and the paper: persistent/refractory GD, antithyroid drugs over 5 years with positive TRAb. RNA was extracted from PBMCs in TRIzol for both TCR sequencing and RNA sequencing. Graves' disease was diagnosed according to American Thyroid Association guidelines. Patients for the study were recruited at an endocrinology department in Xi'an, China. Each patient gave 9 to 10 milliliters of peripheral blood, collected in an EDTA anticoagulant tube. Ficoll Paque Plus density gradient separation was used to isolate PBMCs, and no further T cell sorting was done. An Agilent 2100 Bioanalyzer and agarose gel were used to assess RNA quality, and a NanoDrop 2000 was used to measure RNA concentration. General findings and caveats noted by the study authors: More public clonotypes were shared among persistent patients (around 3,000) than among newly diagnosed patients (more than 950). As a limitation, the authors acknowledged that the small sample size may reduce accuracy. Peripheral blood alone was examined, since thyroid tissue, which constituted the primary lesion, could not be accessed. Preferential use of TRBV28, TRBJ1-2 and TRBJ2-5 was observed in persistent disease, whereas TRBV20-1 and TRBJ2-1 were favored in newly diagnosed disease. Only the TCR beta chain was sequenced and analyzed. Persistent Graves' disease patients showed lower TCR Shannon entropy and fewer highly expanded clones than newly diagnosed patients, suggesting clonal expansion.

The library was produced with multiplex PCR. Data came from an Illumina HiSeq 4000. iRepertoire HTBI primers and Arm-PCR amplification of CDR3 regions were used to construct TCR beta libraries. PCR products were gel purified before sequencing. The paper's processing steps were these. A total of 62 TRBV and approximately 15 TRBJ segments were identified across samples and were used for gene usage analysis of CDR3 amino acid clonotypes. COPE and FqMerger were used to merge filtered high-quality paired reads into contigs. BLAST was used to align contigs to the IMGT TRBV, TRBD and TRBJ reference genes, and CDR3 was defined following IMGT. Any clonotype with a frequency above 0.1% was counted as a highly expanded clone. Shannon entropy served as the measure of repertoire diversity, while the Gini coefficient captured V-J evenness. A clonotype was considered public if more than one individual shared it. Using fastp trimming at Q25 and MiXCR clonotype assembly, TCRdb reanalyzed the public sequencing data and kept in-frame beta chains. Each entry merges the rows of one CDR3 protein and shows their most common DNA and genes. For this entry, the V and J calls and clone size follow TCRdb and not the study's own pipeline. This sample gives about 460,000 distinct CDR3 sequences in total; around a fifth of them show up just once. Jointly, the top ten make up roughly 13% of the sample.

A word on this clonotype: Its antigen is currently not known. A clone one base away is much larger, so this may be a read error.

The receptor chain draws on TRBV12-3 or TRBV12-4 and TRBJ1-5, with 7 bases aligning to TRBD1. The sequence was obtained from a female donor with Graves disease. Sequenced here: peripheral blood mononuclear cells (PBMCs), sampled when the disease was refractory, from a patient treated with antithyroid drugs. The CDR3 protein sequence reads: CAGSRGTENQPQHF. The DNA reads TGTGCCGGCAGCCGAGGGACAGAGAATCAGCCCCAGCATTTT.